This TCR beta chain was found in a study of post-analysis software for immune sequencing data (dated by TCRdb to about 2015). Concerning the study at large: Recorded disease courses included relapsing-remitting, secondary progressive and progressive-relapsing multiple sclerosis, with some patients lacking subtype annotation. The multiple sclerosis patient repertoires were compared with 10 to 12 previously published healthy control repertoires from donors aged about 6 to 26 years. A subset of samples was prepared in parallel using single-end sample barcoding, then pooled and co-amplified after Illumina adapter ligation. The full study reports these points: Strong co-clustering of samples prepared in the same batch was shown by direct clustering with F measure, prompting a batch-effect correction. Multiple sclerosis patients had significantly lower normalized Chao1 diversity than controls, a result that suggests substantial peripheral T-cell clonal expansion. Significantly higher frequencies in patients than in controls were found for five or six TRBV segments, including TRBV5-6, TRBV5-1 and TRBV20-1. The control group was slightly older than the multiple sclerosis patient group.

The germline V end is reduced by 8 bases and the J end by 0 bases; junction bases left unmatched: 10. The CDR3, cysteine through phenylalanine, is 16 amino acids long. Only CDR3 DNA is held: 48 bases, read in frame from base 1. The germline V gene supplies CDR1 MNHEY and CDR2 SVGAGI. In its sample, this clonotype was seen a few times. Its antigen remains undetermined. Base qualities are missing; no much larger clone stands one base away. TCR beta repertoires were profiled from peripheral blood of 13 young patients with multiple sclerosis to demonstrate the VDJtools post-analysis software. The multiple sclerosis patients were children and adolescents ranging in age from about 6 to 16 years. The library relied on PCR. Instrument used: Illumina HiSeq 2500. To reduce PCR and sequencing biases, unique molecular identifiers were built into the TCR beta cDNA libraries. Roughly 500,000 cDNA molecules were obtained per 1 to 10 million input T cells, so each molecule approximated one T cell. The same protocol used for the earlier healthy control dataset was applied to prepare and sequence the patient libraries. Samples belonging to the same batch were prepared together, multiplexed and sequenced on a shared HiSeq lane. In the authors' own workflow: MIGEC was used to process the raw barcoded reads, and molecular identifier groups with only a single read were discarded before consensus assembly and CDR3 extraction. VDJtools was used for post-analysis of the clonotype tables, and diversity was normalized by down-sampling every dataset to the size of the smallest sample. Repertoire overlap clustering matched CDR3 amino acid but not nucleotide sequences to correct batch-related cross-sample contamination. TCRdb's own reprocessing of the public reads used fastp at Q25 and MiXCR and kept productive beta chains. Rows with a matching CDR3 protein are joined into one entry that keeps the most common DNA and genes. Clone size and V and J calls follow TCRdb, not the original study. In all, the sample holds 400,000 to 500,000 distinct CDR3 sequences, and 30% to 45% of those were seen once. The top ten constitute under 9% of the sample.

The chain is assembled from TRBV6-5 and TRBJ1-1; 9 bases in the middle match TRBD1. This TCR was recovered from a girl aged 2-10 years with multiple sclerosis. Sequenced: blood. The DNA reads TGTGCCAGCCAGACAGGGGGTTGGACAATGAACACTGAAGCTTTCTTT. The translation is CASQTGGWTMNTEAFF.